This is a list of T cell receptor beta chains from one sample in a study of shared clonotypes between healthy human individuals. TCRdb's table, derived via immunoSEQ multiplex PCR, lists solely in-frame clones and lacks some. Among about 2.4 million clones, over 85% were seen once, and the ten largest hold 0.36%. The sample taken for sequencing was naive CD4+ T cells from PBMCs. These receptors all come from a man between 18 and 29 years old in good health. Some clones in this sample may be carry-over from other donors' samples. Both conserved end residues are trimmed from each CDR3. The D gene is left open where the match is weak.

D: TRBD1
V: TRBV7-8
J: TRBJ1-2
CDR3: ASSFSVGGRGYT

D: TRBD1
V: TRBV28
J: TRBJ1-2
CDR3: ASSPRTGTGYT

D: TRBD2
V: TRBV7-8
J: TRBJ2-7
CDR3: ASSLGGRRGVREQY

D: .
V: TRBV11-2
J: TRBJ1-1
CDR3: ASSLSGQILNTEAF

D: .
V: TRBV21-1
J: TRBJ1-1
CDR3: ASTIGSLWGITEAF

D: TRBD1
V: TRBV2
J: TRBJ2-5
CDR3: ASSRPRLGQGQETQY

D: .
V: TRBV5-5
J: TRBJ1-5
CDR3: ASSPERANSQGGNQPQH

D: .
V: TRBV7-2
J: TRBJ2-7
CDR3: ASSFRSGFNYEQY

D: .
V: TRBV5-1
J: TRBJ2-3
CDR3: ASSLGQGPKFKY

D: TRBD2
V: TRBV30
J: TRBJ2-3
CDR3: AWSVGGLAASTDTQY

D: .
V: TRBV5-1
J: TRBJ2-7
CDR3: ASSPSGSYEQY

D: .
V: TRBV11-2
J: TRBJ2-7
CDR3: ASSLGAASYEQY

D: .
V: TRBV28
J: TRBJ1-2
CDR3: ASSWANYGYT

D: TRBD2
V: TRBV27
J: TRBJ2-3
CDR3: ASSRSGLGLDTQY

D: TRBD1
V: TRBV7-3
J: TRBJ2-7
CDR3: ASSLTGRNEQY

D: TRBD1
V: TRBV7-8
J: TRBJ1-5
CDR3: ASSSTGTGISNQPQH

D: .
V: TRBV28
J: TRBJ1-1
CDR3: ASSLWSPTEAF

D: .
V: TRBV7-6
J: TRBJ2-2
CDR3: ASSLIQSPTGELF

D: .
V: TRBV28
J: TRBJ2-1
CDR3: ASILRRDHLYNEQF

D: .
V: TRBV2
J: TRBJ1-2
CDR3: AQEGEDYGYT

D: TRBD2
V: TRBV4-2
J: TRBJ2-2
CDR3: ASSQGLANTGELF

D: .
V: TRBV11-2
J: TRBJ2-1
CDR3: ASSLVVRTREPNEQF

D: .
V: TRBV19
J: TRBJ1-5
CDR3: ASSRTPDSNQPQH

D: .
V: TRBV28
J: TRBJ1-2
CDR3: ASATGGKYGYT

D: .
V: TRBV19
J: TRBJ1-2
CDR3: ASSIRQNYGYT

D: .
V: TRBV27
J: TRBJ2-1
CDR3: ASSPPFDRVVNEQF

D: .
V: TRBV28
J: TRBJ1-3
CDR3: ASSLERVGGNTIY

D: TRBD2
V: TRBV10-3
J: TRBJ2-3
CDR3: AISESKRLASTSTDTQY

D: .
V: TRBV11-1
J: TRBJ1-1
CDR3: ASSLAGPGTEAF

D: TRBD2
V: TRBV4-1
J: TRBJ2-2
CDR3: ASSQGTSGSVPGELF

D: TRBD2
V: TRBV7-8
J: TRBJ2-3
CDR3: ASSPRRVAGFLINTQY

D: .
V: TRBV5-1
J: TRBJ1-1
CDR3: ASSLEGSLSPEAF

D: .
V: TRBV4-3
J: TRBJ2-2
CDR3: ASSQESTRNTGELF

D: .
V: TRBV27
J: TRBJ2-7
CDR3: ASITWDGRRDTYEQY

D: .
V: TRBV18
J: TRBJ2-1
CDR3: ASSPGTEYEQF

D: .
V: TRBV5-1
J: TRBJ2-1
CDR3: ASSFWEGDEQF

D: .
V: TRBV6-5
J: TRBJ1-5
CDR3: ASSYSSGAGQPQH

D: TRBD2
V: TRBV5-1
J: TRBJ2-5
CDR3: ASSPAGTSEETQY

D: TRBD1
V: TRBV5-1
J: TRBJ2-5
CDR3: ASSSRPGTGGRETQY

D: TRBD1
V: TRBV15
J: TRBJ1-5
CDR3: ATSDAGQGLNQPQH

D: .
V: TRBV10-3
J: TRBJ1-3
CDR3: AIQDTPGNTIY

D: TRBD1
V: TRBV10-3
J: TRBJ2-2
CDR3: AIRAGQGPTGELF

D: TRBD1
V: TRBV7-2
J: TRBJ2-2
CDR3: ASSLRTGAPGELF

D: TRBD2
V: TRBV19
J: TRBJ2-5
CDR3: ASKSGRAKETQY

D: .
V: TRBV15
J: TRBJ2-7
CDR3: ATSTRDNYEQY